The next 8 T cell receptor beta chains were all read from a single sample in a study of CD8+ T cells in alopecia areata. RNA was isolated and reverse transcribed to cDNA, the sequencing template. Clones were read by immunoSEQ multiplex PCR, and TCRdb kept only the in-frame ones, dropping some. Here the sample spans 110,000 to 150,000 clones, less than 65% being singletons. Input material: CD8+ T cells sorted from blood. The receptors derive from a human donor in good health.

Here the CDR3 DNA reads TGCAGCGTCCATGGTCTGGTGGCTTTCTTT. It yields the protein CSVHGLVAFF. The V and J genes are TRBV29-1 and TRBJ1-1; D remains ambiguous. This CDR3 contains 10 residues. V gave up 6 bases and J gave up 11 bases, with 13 bases separating them. CDR1 is SQVTM and CDR2 is ANQGSEA in the germline V gene.

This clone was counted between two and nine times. The CDR3: CASSQVIGSDYGYTF. The CDR3 DNA reads TGCGCCAGCAGCCAAGTGATAGGGTCTGACTATGGCTACACCTTC. This sequence joins TRBV4-1 and TRBJ1-2; D remains ambiguous. Trimming cost V 1 base and J 3 bases, with 12 bases left between them. The CDR3 covers 15 residues. CDR1 MGHRA and CDR2 YSYEKL come from the germline V gene.

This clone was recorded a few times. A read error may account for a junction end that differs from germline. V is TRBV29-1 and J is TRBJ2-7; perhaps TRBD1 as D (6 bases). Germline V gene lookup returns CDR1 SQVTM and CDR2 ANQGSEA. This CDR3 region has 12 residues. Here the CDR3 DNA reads TGCAGCGTTGAACCCGCTGGACAGAGTCGGAGCTTC. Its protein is CSVEPAGQSRSF.

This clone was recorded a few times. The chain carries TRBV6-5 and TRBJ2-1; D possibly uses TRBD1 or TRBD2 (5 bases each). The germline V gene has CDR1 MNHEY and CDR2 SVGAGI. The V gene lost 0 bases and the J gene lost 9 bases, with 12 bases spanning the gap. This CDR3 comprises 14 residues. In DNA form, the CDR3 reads TGTGCCAGCAGTTACTCGGGGGTCCGCGGTGAGCAGTTCTTC. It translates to CASSYSGVRGEQFF.

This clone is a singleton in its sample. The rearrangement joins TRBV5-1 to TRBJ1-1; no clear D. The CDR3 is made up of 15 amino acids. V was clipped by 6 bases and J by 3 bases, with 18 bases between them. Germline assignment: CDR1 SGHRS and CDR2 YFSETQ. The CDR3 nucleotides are TGCGCCAGCAAAACCTCCCGGGCCCCGGACACTGAAGCTTTCTTT. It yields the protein CASKTSRAPDTEAFF.

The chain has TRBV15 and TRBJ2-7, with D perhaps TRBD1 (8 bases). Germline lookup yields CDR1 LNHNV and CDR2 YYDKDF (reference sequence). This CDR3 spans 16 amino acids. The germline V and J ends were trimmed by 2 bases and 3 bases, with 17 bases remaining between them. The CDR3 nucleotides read TGTGCCACCAGCAGACGAGGACAGGGAGGGTTCTACGAGCAGTACTTC. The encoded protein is CATSRRGQGGFYEQYF.

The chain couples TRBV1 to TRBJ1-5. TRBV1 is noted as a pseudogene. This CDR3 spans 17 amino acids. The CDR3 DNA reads TGCACCAGCAGTCCCCGGACGGATCTTTATAGCAATCAGCCCCAGCATTTT. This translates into CTSSPRTDLYSNQPQHF.

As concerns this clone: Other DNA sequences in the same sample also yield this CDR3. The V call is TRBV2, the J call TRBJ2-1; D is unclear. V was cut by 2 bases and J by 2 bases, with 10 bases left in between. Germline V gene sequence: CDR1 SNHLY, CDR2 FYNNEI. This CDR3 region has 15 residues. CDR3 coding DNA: TGTGCCAGCAGTGAAAGGGCAGGACCCTACAATGAGCAGTTCTTC. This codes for CASSERAGPYNEQFF. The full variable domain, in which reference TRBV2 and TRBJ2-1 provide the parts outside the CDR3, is EPEVTQTPSHQVTQMGQEVILRCVPISNHLYFYWYRQILGQKVEFLVSFYNNEISEKSEIFDDQFSVERPDGSNFTLKIRSTKLEDSAMYFCASSERAGPYNEQFFGPGTRLTVL.